These T cell receptor beta chains were read from a single sample in a study of blood T cell repertoires in COVID-19. Clones were read by immunoSEQ multiplex PCR, and TCRdb kept only the in-frame ones, dropping some. In the table there are about 270,000 clones, 80% to 90% of which are singletons. The sequenced sample consisted of PBMCs or T cells enriched from blood (not recorded which). The origin of the receptors is a woman aged 18-30 years who had recovered from COVID-19. The CDR3 runs from the conserved cysteine through the conserved F or W. The order of the fields is V gene, D gene, CDR3 protein. D genes are given only for firm matches.

TRBV23-1	.	CARMTDGEGVNEQFF
TRBV3-1/TRBV3-2	.	CASSEMAGGSPLHF
TRBV6-5	.	CASSPGSGNEQYF
TRBV9	TRBD2	CASSVQRGVTGELFF
TRBV6-5	.	CASSYALNTGELFF
TRBV7-2	TRBD2	CASSPGGLSDTQYF
TRBV6-2/TRBV6-3	.	CASSSQGSGYGYTF
TRBV29-1	.	CSVGARTYGYTF
TRBV28	.	CASSLQGNPPLHF
TRBV6-5	.	CASTWSGDQPQHF
TRBV18	TRBD1	CASSPKPGQGEDYTF
TRBV10-2	.	CASSTTDYEQYF